The T cell receptor beta chain under discussion was sequenced for a study of T cells in Graves' hyperthyroidism and ophthalmopathy. Overall study findings and caveats: Ophthalmopathy was identified by the model a median approximately 6.4 months ahead of onset.

This clonotype was counted once. Its antigen is still unknown. Hyperthyroidism was newly diagnosed in patients aged 18 to 65 (duration under 2 months). Diagnoses were made from clinical symptoms, serum measures (thyroxine and TRAb), thyroid ultrasound and orbital computed tomography. The CDR3 consists of 14 residues. The germline V and J ends were trimmed by 5 bases and 4 bases, with 13 bases remaining between them. Template material for amplifying TCR beta CDR3 regions consisted of RNA transcripts. Carried out on the TCR CDR3, a first-round RT-PCR used the HTBI primer set. TCRdb re-called the multiplex PCR reads with MiXCR, one entry per CDR3 protein. The profile shows about 510,000 distinct CDR3 sequences, 14% of them singletons.

The gene calls are TRBV12-3 or TRBV12-4 and TRBJ2-3; perhaps D is TRBD1 or TRBD2 (5 bases each). The sequencing sample was made of blood. This receptor was obtained from a woman in her forties with Graves' hyperthyroidism. CDR3 residues: CASSPPGRSDTQYF. DNA for the CDR3: TGTGCCAGCAGTCCCCCGGGACGGTCAGATACGCAGTATTTT.